The 3 T cell receptor beta chains below were found in one sample sequenced in a study of blood T cell repertoires in COVID-19. TCRdb keeps only in-frame clones here, not all; method: immunoSEQ multiplex PCR. The table includes 250,000 or so clones, 88% detected once. Sample: PBMCs or T cells enriched from blood (not recorded which). These receptors were collected from a woman younger than 45 who had been exposed to COVID-19.

The rearrangement links TRBV6-6 to TRBJ1-1; TRBD1 matches at 10 bases. Trimming at V came to 7 bases and at J to 4 bases, leaving 6 bases not matched to a gene. This CDR3 spans 14 amino acids. Germline V CDR1 and CDR2: MNHNY, SVGAGI (reference sequence). The CDR3: CASTGQGEGTEAFF. In DNA, the CDR3 is TGTGCCAGCACTGGACAGGGGGAAGGCACTGAAGCTTTCTTT.

The CDR3: CASSGDRGHNEQFF. For the CDR3, the DNA is TGTGCCAGCAGCGGGGACAGGGGCCACAATGAGCAGTTCTTC. The V call is TRBV2, the J call TRBJ2-1, with 10 bases lining up with TRBD1. V lost 6 bases, J lost 5 bases, and 4 bases stayed unmatched. The CDR3 length is 14 residues. Germline values: CDR1 SNHLY, CDR2 FYNNEI.

V usage is TRBV6-5 and J usage is TRBJ1-6; the D is unclear. The CDR3 covers 13 residues. Germline values: CDR1 MNHEY, CDR2 SVGAGI. Trimming removed 5 bases at V and 7 bases at J, with 9 bases between. The CDR3 reads CASSRRENSPLHF. CDR3 DNA: TGTGCCAGCAGTCGCCGGGAGAATTCACCCCTCCACTTT.